This T cell receptor (beta chain) originates from a study of CD4 T cells in relation to SARS-CoV-2 and coronaviruses. Sequenced by immunoSEQ multiplex PCR; TCRdb stores in-frame clones only, minus some. The sample carries 68,000 or so clones, over 85% recorded once. Unexposed donor CD4+ T cells date from about 2011-2018, before the COVID-19 pandemic. Note on this clone: The antigen remains undetermined.

Findings of the study overall: Compared with monoreactive clones, crossreactive clones showed significantly weaker SARS-CoV-2 expansion. In around 60% of donors, memory CD4+ clonotypes crossrecognized SARS-CoV-2 and at least one common cold coronavirus spike. Pre-pandemic and post-infection samples never came from the same donor.

CDR1 and CDR2 (germline): MNHNS, SASEGT. Germline trimming cut 1 base from V and 3 bases from J; bases unmatched to any gene: 6. The CDR3 has 15 amino acids. The receptor was derived from a human donor in good health. The chain carries TRBV6-1 and TRBJ2-7; 7 bases agree with TRBD2. The material sequenced was naive CD4+ T cells from PBMCs. Subset reported: naive CD4+ T cells isolated by negative enrichment. The DNA for the CDR3 is TGTGCCAGCAGTGAAGGAACGGGACTACACTACGAGCAGTACTTC. As protein: CASSEGTGLHYEQYF.